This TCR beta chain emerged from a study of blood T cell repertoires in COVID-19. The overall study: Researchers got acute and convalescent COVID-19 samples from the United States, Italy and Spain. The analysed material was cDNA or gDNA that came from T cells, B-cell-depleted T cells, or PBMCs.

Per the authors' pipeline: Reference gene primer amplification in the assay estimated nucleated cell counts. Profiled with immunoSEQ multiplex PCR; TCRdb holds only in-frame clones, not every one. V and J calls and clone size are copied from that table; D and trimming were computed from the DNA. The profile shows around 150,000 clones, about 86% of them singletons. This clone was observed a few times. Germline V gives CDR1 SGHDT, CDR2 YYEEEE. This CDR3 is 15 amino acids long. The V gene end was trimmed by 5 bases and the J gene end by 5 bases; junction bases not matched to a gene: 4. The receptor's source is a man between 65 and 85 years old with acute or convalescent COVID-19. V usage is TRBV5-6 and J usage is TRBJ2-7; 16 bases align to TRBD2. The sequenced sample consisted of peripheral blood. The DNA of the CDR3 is TGTGCCAGCAGTCGGGGACTAGCGGGAGGGGACGAGCAGTACTTC. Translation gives CASSRGLAGGDEQYF.